Listed below are T cell receptor beta chains from one sample, sequenced in a study of cytomegalovirus exposure and HLA in healthy donors. Repertoires were generated with immunoSEQ multiplex PCR, while TCRdb's copy carries only in-frame clones and drops some. Of approximately 170,000 clones detected, roughly 71% appear once; the ten largest clones hold 7.4%. Sequences were obtained from PBMCs. These receptors all stem from a male donor in good health and CMV-seropositive. Both conserved end residues are part of each CDR3. A D gene is named only where the DNA matches it firmly. Size tells how often a clone was seen (once, few, many) or the class of an expanded clone, and some rows leave it out.

cdr3_aa,cdr3_nt,d_call,cdr3_length,v_call,clone_size,j_call
CASSAGVGDTQYF,TGTGCCAGCAGCGCCGGGGTTGGAGATACGCAGTATTTT,.,13,TRBV13,few,TRBJ2-3
CASSLGGAGTDTQYF,TGTGCCAGCAGCTTAGGGGGGGCGGGCACAGATACGCAGTATTTT,.,15,TRBV7-3,.,TRBJ2-3
CASSRGHDEDTDTQYF,TGTGCCAGCAGCCGAGGACACGACGAGGACACAGATACGCAGTATTTT,.,16,TRBV14,few,TRBJ2-3
CASAPGQGNSPLHF,TGTGCCTCCGCTCCGGGACAGGGTAATTCACCCCTCCACTTT,TRBD1,14,TRBV30,.,TRBJ1-6
CASSLSRDTGTYGYTF,TGTGCCAGCAGCCTGTCCCGGGACACCGGAACCTATGGCTACACCTTC,.,16,TRBV7-8,.,TRBJ1-2
CASSLAVTGYSPLHF,TGCGCCAGCAGCTTGGCCGTGACAGGGTACTCACCCCTCCACTTT,TRBD1,15,TRBV5-1,.,TRBJ1-6
CASRSDPGYTGELFF,TGTGCCAGCAGATCTGACCCAGGCTACACCGGGGAGCTGTTTTTT,.,15,TRBV9,.,TRBJ2-2
CASSSYPTSGEETQYF,TGTGCCAGCAGCTCCTACCCTACTAGCGGGGAAGAGACCCAGTACTTC,TRBD2,16,TRBV7-9,.,TRBJ2-5
CASSYAPGGMNTEAFF,TGTGCCAGCAGTTACGCCCCAGGGGGGATGAACACTGAAGCTTTCTTT,TRBD1,16,TRBV6-6,few,TRBJ1-1
CASSLAREAGELFF,TGTGCCAGCAGCTTAGCGAGGGAAGCCGGGGAGCTGTTTTTT,.,14,TRBV7-9,.,TRBJ2-2
CASSLGVREGSFF,TGTGCCAGCAGCTTGGGGGTCCGGGAGGGATCATTCTTC,TRBD2,13,TRBV5-6,.,TRBJ2-1
CASSAQGRTLGGNTEAFF,TGTGCCAGTAGTGCACAGGGCCGGACGCTTGGGGGTAACACTGAAGCTTTCTTT,.,18,TRBV19,.,TRBJ1-1
CASSKTIYEQYF,TGTGCCAGCAGTAAGACAATCTACGAGCAGTACTTC,.,12,TRBV6-1,.,TRBJ2-7
CASSEGRGFYEQYF,TGTGCCAGCAGTGAGGGCAGGGGATTCTACGAGCAGTACTTC,.,14,TRBV2,.,TRBJ2-7
CASSRRSGGVYEQYF,TGTGCCAGCAGCCGACGGAGCGGGGGGGTCTACGAGCAGTACTTC,TRBD2,15,TRBV7-2,.,TRBJ2-7